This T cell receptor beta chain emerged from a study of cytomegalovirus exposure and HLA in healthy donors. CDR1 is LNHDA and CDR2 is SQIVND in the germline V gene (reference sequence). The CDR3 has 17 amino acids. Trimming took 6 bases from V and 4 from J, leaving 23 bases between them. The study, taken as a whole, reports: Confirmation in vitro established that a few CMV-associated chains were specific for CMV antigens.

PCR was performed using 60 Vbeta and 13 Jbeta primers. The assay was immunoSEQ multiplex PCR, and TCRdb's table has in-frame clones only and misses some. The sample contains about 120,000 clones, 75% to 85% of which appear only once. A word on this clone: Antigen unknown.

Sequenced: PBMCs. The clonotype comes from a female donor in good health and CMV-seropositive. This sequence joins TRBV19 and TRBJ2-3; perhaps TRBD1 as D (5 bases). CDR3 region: CASRKGRVQGPPDTQYF. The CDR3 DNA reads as TGTGCCAGTAGAAAGGGAAGGGTTCAGGGTCCCCCAGATACGCAGTATTTT.